This T cell receptor beta chain was sequenced in a study of preoperative IRX-2 immunotherapy in early breast cancer. Using immunoSEQ multiplex PCR, the repertoire was profiled, and TCRdb retains in-frame clones only, with some absent. Of around 25,000 clones in the sample, roughly 95% are singletons; the top ten hold under 20%. Treatment noted: preoperative locoregional IRX-2 cytokine immunotherapy. Samples came from a phase Ib trial of preoperative locoregional IRX-2 cytokine immunotherapy. CDR3 length: 15 amino acids. Trimming at V came to 2 bases and at J to 9 bases, leaving 9 bases not matched to a gene. CDR1 is ENHRY, CDR2 SYGVKD, per germline.

The sequence derives from a human donor with breast cancer. Source: tumor tissue, taken after IRX-2 immunotherapy. The chain has TRBV10-3 and TRBJ2-5, with 10 bases that match TRBD2. Here the CDR3 reads CAISEGLAGVIAQYF. Written as DNA, the CDR3 is TGTGCCATCAGTGAGGGGCTAGCGGGAGTAATTGCCCAGTACTTC.